The entry below describes one TCR beta chain. This record belongs to a study of blood T cell repertoires in COVID-19. Method: immunoSEQ multiplex PCR; TCRdb's copy keeps in-frame clones and lacks some. The repertoire holds around 28,000 clones, with around nine tenths as singletons. Trimming stripped 6 bases from V and 6 bases from J, with 15 bases between. This CDR3 contains 14 residues. Germline V gene data show CDR1 as MNHEY and CDR2 as SVGAGI. This clonotype was obtained from a human donor in a cohort sampled during active COVID-19. The chain employs TRBV6-5 and TRBJ2-1, with D possibly TRBD1 on 6 matching bases. Sequenced material: peripheral blood. The CDR3 coding sequence is TGTGCCAGCAGCCGATCCACAGGGCTCAATGAGCAGTTCTTC. Its protein product is CASSRSTGLNEQFF.